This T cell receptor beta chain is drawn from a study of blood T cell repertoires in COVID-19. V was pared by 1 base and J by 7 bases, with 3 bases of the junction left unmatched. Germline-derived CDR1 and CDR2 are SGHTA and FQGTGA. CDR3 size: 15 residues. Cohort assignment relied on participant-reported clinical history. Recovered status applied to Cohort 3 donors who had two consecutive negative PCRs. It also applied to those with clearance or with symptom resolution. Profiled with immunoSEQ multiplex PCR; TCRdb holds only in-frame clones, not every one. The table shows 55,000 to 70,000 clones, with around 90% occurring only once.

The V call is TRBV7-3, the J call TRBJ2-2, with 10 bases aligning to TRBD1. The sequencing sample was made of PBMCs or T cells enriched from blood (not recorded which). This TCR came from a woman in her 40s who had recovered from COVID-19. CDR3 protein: CASSLRDRGFGELFF. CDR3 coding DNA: TGTGCCAGCAGCTTAAGGGACAGGGGATTCGGGGAGCTGTTTTTT.